The subject of this entry is one TCR beta chain. The data stem from a study of blood T cell repertoires in COVID-19. Trimming shortened V by 1 base and J by 0 bases, and 6 bases separated the two germline ends. CDR3 length: 14 residues. The germline V gene has CDR1 SGHTA and CDR2 FQGNSA. TCRdb keeps only in-frame clones here, not all; method: immunoSEQ multiplex PCR. This sample carries some 80,000 clones, 87% of them seen once, and the ten largest clones take under 5%. This chain joins TRBV7-2 and TRBJ2-5; D is undetermined. The receptor was derived from a woman of 80 years or more with active or convalescent COVID-19. The material sequenced was peripheral blood. The CDR3 is CASSLVRYQETQYF. For the CDR3, the DNA is TGTGCCAGCAGCTTAGTCAGATACCAAGAGACCCAGTACTTC.